This is a list of T cell receptor beta chains from one sample in a study of shared clonotypes between healthy human individuals. Method: immunoSEQ multiplex PCR; TCRdb's copy keeps in-frame clones and lacks some. The repertoire holds over 950,000 clones, with 60% to 85% as singletons. Sequences were obtained from memory CD4+ T cells from PBMCs. Every receptor here comes from a young man in good health. Some clones in this sample may be carry-over from other donors' samples. CDR3s include the opening cysteine and the closing phenylalanine or tryptophan. The D gene is left open where the match is weak. Not every row has a clone size; where given, it reads once, few, many or a size class.

abundance	len	d_gene	v_gene	j_gene	CDR3nt	CDR3aa
.	16	TRBD2	TRBV5-1	TRBJ2-2	TGCGCCAGCAGCAGTGGGACTAGCTTATTTCCCGGGGAGCTGTTTTTT	CASSSGTSLFPGELFF
once	16	.	TRBV4-2	TRBJ2-3	TGTGCCAGCAGCCAAGGACGGGCTAGCGGCACAGATACGCAGTATTTT	CASSQGRASGTDTQYF
.	13	.	TRBV19	TRBJ1-2	TGTGCCAGTAGAACTGACGGATCTTATGGCTACACCTTC	CASRTDGSYGYTF
.	16	.	TRBV5-1	TRBJ2-4	TGCGCCAGCAGCCCTCGGGACTTCCTAGCCAAAAACATTCAGTACTTC	CASSPRDFLAKNIQYF
.	15	.	TRBV5-1	TRBJ1-2	TGCGCCAGCAGCTTGGGATCACAGAGGAGCTATGGCTACACCTTC	CASSLGSQRSYGYTF
.	15	TRBD1	TRBV2	TRBJ2-1	TGTGCCAGCAGTGAAGTCAGGACAGGGGGCAATGAGCAGTTCTTC	CASSEVRTGGNEQFF
.	14	TRBD1	TRBV10-1	TRBJ2-7	TGCGCCAGCAGTGATGGGACAGGGGACTACGAGCAGTACTTC	CASSDGTGDYEQYF
.	13	.	TRBV27	TRBJ1-2	TGTGCCAGCAGTGCCGACACAGGTGGAATTTGGGCCTTC	CASSADTGGIWAF
.	13	.	TRBV29-1	TRBJ2-3	TGCAGCGTTGAAGATGGGGGCACAGATACGCAGTATTTT	CSVEDGGTDTQYF
.	12	.	TRBV25-1	TRBJ1-1	TGTGCCAGCAAGAATACGGGGACTGAAGCTTTCTTT	CASKNTGTEAFF
.	14	.	TRBV28	TRBJ1-3	TGTGCCAGCAGTTCTGGGGGGGCTGGAAACACCATATATTTT	CASSSGGAGNTIYF
.	16	.	TRBV4-1	TRBJ2-5	TGCGCCAGCAGCCAAGAGTCGGCAGGGAAAAGGGAGACCCAGTACTTC	CASSQESAGKRETQYF
.	13	.	TRBV5-1	TRBJ2-7	TGCGCCAGCAGCTTGGAAGGGGTTCACGAGCAGTACTTC	CASSLEGVHEQYF
.	14	.	TRBV7-9	TRBJ1-4	TGTGCCAGCAGCTTAGATCGGTGGGTTGAAAAACTGTTTTTT	CASSLDRWVEKLFF
.	15	.	TRBV9	TRBJ2-3	TGTGCCAGCAGCGAAGATGTGAGGGGGGCAGATACGCAGTATTTT	CASSEDVRGADTQYF
.	15	.	TRBV6-1	TRBJ2-3	TGTGCCAGCAGTTTCCAAGCGGAAAGCACAGATACGCAGTATTTT	CASSFQAESTDTQYF
.	13	.	TRBV2	TRBJ1-3	TGTGCCAGCAGTCCCTCCCCCCAGGACACCATATATTTT	CASSPSPQDTIYF
.	16	.	TRBV9	TRBJ1-2	TGTGCCAGCAGCGTAGGACAGCAAGGACGTAGCTATGGCTACACCTTC	CASSVGQQGRSYGYTF
.	16	.	TRBV5-1	TRBJ2-3	TGCGCCAGCAGCTTGGAAGCCGGAGGCGGCACAGATACGCAGTATTTT	CASSLEAGGGTDTQYF
.	15	.	TRBV6-6	TRBJ1-2	TGTGCCAGCAGTTACTCCCCCACAGGACCCTATGGCTACACCTTC	CASSYSPTGPYGYTF
.	15	TRBD1	TRBV28	TRBJ1-2	TGTGCCAGCAGTTCCATAGGGGGCCGTAACTATGGCTACACCTTC	CASSSIGGRNYGYTF
once	16	TRBD1	TRBV5-6	TRBJ1-2	TGTGCCAGCAGCCAAAGTGGGACAGCAGCTAACTATGGCTACACCTTC	CASSQSGTAANYGYTF
few	18	.	TRBV7-2	TRBJ2-3	TGTGCCAGCAGCTTACGGGCAGCCTCGATCCCTAGCACAGATACGCAGTATTTT	CASSLRAASIPSTDTQYF
.	15	TRBD2	TRBV28	TRBJ2-1	TGTGCCAGCAGTCCGGGACTAGTGGGCCTAGATGAGCAGTTCTTC	CASSPGLVGLDEQFF